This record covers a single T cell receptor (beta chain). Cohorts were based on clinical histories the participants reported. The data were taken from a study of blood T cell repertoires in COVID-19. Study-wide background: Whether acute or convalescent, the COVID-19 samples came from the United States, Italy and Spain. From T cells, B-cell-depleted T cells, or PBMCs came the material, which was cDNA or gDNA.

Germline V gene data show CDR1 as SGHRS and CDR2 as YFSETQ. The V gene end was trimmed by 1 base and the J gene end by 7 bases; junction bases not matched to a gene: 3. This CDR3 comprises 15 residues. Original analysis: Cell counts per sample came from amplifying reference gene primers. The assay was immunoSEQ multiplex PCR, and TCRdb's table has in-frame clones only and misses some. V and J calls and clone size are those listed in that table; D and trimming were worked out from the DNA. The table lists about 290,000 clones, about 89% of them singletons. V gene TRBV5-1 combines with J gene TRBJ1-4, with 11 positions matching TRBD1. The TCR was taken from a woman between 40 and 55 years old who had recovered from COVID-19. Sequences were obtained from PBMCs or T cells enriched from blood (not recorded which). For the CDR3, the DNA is TGCGCCAGCAGCTTGACTGGACAGGGGGCTGAAAAACTGTTTTTT. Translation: CASSLTGQGAEKLFF.